These 15 T cell receptor beta chains originate from one sample sequenced in a study of beta chain features in type 1 diabetes. Notes on the study in general: The study found moderately but significantly shorter TCRB CDR3s in all four CD4+ subsets of Type 1 diabetes patients.

No cognate antigen is known for these TCRs. Every bit of the isolated RNA underwent reverse transcription, so sequencing read expressed TCRB transcripts. The assay was immunoSEQ multiplex PCR, and TCRdb's table has in-frame clones only and misses some. The sample has some 660,000 clones, more than 12% seen once. Sample: naive CD4+ T cells from blood. These receptor sequences come from a man aged 18 to 30 with type 1 diabetes.

In this sample, this clone turned up a few times. The V and J genes are TRBV7-3 and TRBJ2-1; 9 positions agree with TRBD1. The CDR3 is made up of 16 amino acids. The germline V gene has CDR1 SGHTA and CDR2 FQGTGA. Trimming removed 5 bases from V and 12 bases from J; junction bases left unmatched: 17. In DNA, the CDR3 is TGTGCCAGCAGCCCGGGATCGGGACAGGGCATCAGCGGGCAGTTCTTC. As protein: CASSPGSGQGISGQFF.

As DNA, the CDR3 is TGTGCCAGCAGCTTAGGCACAGGGGGGGGCTACGAGCAGTACTTC. Protein product: CASSLGTGGGYEQYF. The chain has TRBV7-2 and TRBJ2-7; possibly TRBD1 for D (8 bases). V was shortened by 1 base and J by 3 bases, with 13 bases between the two germline ends. The CDR3 consists of 15 residues. Germline CDR1 is SGHTA and CDR2 is FQGNSA.

This clone occurred a few times. CDR3 residues: CSVRGGDRSYEQYF. For the CDR3, the DNA is TGCAGCGTTCGCGGGGGGGACAGGTCCTACGAGCAGTACTTC. The V call is TRBV29-1, the J call TRBJ2-7; TRBD2 might be the D (9 bases). The CDR3 sequence is 14 residues long. Trimming shortened V by 5 bases and J by 1 base, and 15 bases separated the two germline ends. Germline V gene lookup returns CDR1 SQVTM and CDR2 ANQGSEA.

This clone was seen a few times. V usage is TRBV5-1 and J usage is TRBJ1-1; unclear D gene. Trimming took 6 bases from V and 11 from J, leaving 14 bases between them. The germline V gene encodes CDR1 SGHRS and CDR2 YFSETQ. The CDR3 is made up of 11 amino acids. The CDR3 region has the DNA TGCGCCAGCACAGGAGGGAGTTCGGCTTTCTTT. Protein sequence: CASTGGSSAFF.

This clone came up a few times. The chain combines TRBV10-3 with TRBJ2-5; 8 bases agree with TRBD2. Germline V lookup: CDR1 ENHRY, CDR2 SYGVKD. Germline trimming cut 6 bases from V and 2 bases from J; bases unmatched to any gene: 5. The length of the CDR3 is 14 residues. In nucleotides, the CDR3 is TGTGCCATCAGGGCCGGGACTAGTCAAGAGACCCAGTACTTC. Translation: CAIRAGTSQETQYF.

The rearrangement uses TRBV7-8 and TRBJ1-5; D unresolved. CDR1 and CDR2 (germline): SGHVS, FQNEAQ. V dropped 6 bases and J dropped 1 base, with 10 bases sitting between them. The CDR3 spans 14 residues. This CDR3 reads CASSHVGSNQPQHF. CDR3 in DNA: TGTGCCAGCAGTCACGTGGGAAGCAATCAGCCCCAGCATTTT.

This clone was counted between two and nine times. The V and J genes are TRBV5-1 and TRBJ2-7; D possibly uses TRBD1 or TRBD2 (5 bases each). This CDR3 comprises 12 residues. Germline-derived CDR1 and CDR2 are SGHRS and YFSETQ. Trimming removed 3 bases from V and 7 bases from J, with 11 bases in between. CDR3 nucleotide sequence: TGCGCCAGCAGCTGGGACCGACAGGAGCAGTACTTC. Protein product: CASSWDRQEQYF.

The CDR3 loop is CAISDTSSGANVLTF. CDR3 nucleotide sequence: TGTGCCATCAGTGACACGAGCTCTGGGGCCAACGTCCTGACTTTC. The chain uses TRBV10-3 and TRBJ2-6; D uncertain. Germline loops: CDR1 ENHRY, CDR2 SYGVKD. V shed 3 bases and J shed 0 bases, with 6 bases lying between them. The CDR3 totals 15 residues.

This clone has a count of ten or more. This chain connects TRBV10-3 to TRBJ1-1; D remains ambiguous. The CDR3 extends over 13 amino acids. Germline CDR1 reads ENHRY; CDR2 reads SYGVKD. V was clipped by 11 bases and J by 2 bases, with 15 bases between them. The CDR3 DNA reads as TGTGCCTCCCAAGGCCAGGCAAACACTGAAGCTTTCTTT. The encoded protein is CASQGQANTEAFF.

This clone occurred a few times. J is TRBJ1-5 and V is TRBV13; TRBD1 matches at 8 bases. V was clipped by 5 bases and J by 7 bases; unmatched bases: 4. The germline V gene encodes CDR1 PRHDT and CDR2 FYEKMQ (reference sequence). The length of the CDR3 is 13 residues. This CDR3 reads CASSPGGGQPQHF. CDR3 DNA sequence: TGTGCCAGCAGCCCAGGGGGCGGCCAGCCCCAGCATTTT.

Only a few counts were recorded for this clone. This sequence joins TRBV7-2 and TRBJ1-2, with no clear D. V dropped 1 base and J dropped 8 bases, with 8 bases sitting between them. This CDR3 is 12 amino acids long. The V gene's germline CDR1 is SGHTA and CDR2 FQGNSA. The CDR3 coding sequence is TGTGCCAGCAGCTTAGATTGGAAAGGCTACACCTTC. Translating gives CASSLDWKGYTF.

The chain links TRBV2 to TRBJ2-3, with unresolved D. Trimming cost V 2 bases and J 6 bases, with 12 bases left between them. Germline assignment: CDR1 SNHLY and CDR2 FYNNEI. This CDR3 is built from 14 residues. The CDR3 DNA is TGTGCCAGCAGTGAAAATCCCTTGAGGGATACGCAGTATTTT. Translated: CASSENPLRDTQYF.

This clone occurred a few times. This chain uses TRBV4-3 with TRBJ2-3, with D tentatively TRBD2 (5 bases). V lost 2 bases and J lost 5, with 17 bases in between. Germline CDR1 LGHNA, CDR2 YSLEER. This CDR3 contains 16 residues. The CDR3 nucleotides read TGCGCCAGCAGCCAAACCCGGACTCAACATGGAGATACGCAGTATTTT. Its protein product is CASSQTRTQHGDTQYF.

This clone has a handful of counts. The genes are TRBV28 and TRBJ2-3, with 13 bases lining up with TRBD2. Per germline, CDR1 MDHEN and CDR2 SYDVKM. With V trimmed by 5 bases and J by 6 bases, 8 bases remained unmatched. The CDR3 is made up of 16 amino acids. This chain's CDR3 is CASSISGTSGKDTQYF. The CDR3 DNA is TGTGCCAGCAGTATCTCCGGGACTAGCGGGAAGGATACGCAGTATTTT.

With regard to this clone: The sample holds other DNA sequences that translate to the same CDR3. The CDR3 sequence: CASSIDRGQQPQHF. CDR3 bases: TGTGCCAGTAGTATTGACAGGGGCCAACAGCCCCAGCATTTT. V and J are TRBV19 and TRBJ1-5, with 8 bases that match TRBD1. The CDR3 runs to 14 residues. Germline V gene sequence: CDR1 LNHDA, CDR2 SQIVND (reference sequence). The J segment lost 7 bases and the V segment lost 3 bases, leaving 5 bases of the junction unmatched. Combining the CDR3 with reference TRBV19 and TRBJ1-5 gives the whole variable domain DGGITQSPKYLFRKEGQNVTLSCEQNLNHDAMYWYRQDPGQGLRLIYYSQIVNDFQKGDIAEGYSVSREKKESFPLTVTSAQKNPTAFYLCASSIDRGQQPQHFGDGTRLSIL.